The T cell receptor beta chain described here comes from a study of T cell changes during pregnancy in multiple sclerosis. Germline CDR1 and CDR2: MNHEY and SMNVEV (reference sequence). Unmatched junction bases numbered 6, after V lost 10 bases and J lost 2 bases. The CDR3 length is 14 residues. Clones were read by immunoSEQ multiplex PCR, and TCRdb kept only the in-frame ones, dropping some. The sample records about 34,000 clones, about 90% being singletons. The sample in question was CD8+ T cells from peripheral blood mononuclear cells, obtained in the third trimester of pregnancy. The chain is built from TRBV27 and TRBJ2-1, with 9 bases matching TRBD2. This receptor was obtained from a female donor with multiple sclerosis, enrolled in a pregnancy study. CDR3 sequence reads: CATSGTSPYNEQFF. DNA for the CDR3: TGTGCCACCTCCGGGACTAGCCCCTACAATGAGCAGTTCTTC.